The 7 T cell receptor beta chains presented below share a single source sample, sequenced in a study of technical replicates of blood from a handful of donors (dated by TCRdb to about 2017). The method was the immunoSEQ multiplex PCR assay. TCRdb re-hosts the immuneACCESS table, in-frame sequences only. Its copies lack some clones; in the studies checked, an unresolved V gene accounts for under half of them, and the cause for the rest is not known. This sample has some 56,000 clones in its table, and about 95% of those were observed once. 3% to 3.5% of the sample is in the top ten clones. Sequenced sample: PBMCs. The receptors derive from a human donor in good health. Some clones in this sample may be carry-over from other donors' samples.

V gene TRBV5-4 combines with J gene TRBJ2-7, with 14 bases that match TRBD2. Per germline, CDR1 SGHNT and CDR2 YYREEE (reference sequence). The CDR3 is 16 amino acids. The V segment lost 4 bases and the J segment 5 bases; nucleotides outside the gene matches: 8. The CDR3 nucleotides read TGTGCCAGCAGCAGAGGGACTAGCGGGAGAAAACACGAGCAGTACTTC. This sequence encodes CASSRGTSGRKHEQYF.

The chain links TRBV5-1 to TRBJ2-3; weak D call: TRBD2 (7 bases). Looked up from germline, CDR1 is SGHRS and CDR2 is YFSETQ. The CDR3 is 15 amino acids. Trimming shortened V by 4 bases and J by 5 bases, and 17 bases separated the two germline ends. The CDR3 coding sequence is TGCGCCAGCAGCCACGGCGGGGGCGGGGGAGATACGCAGTATTTT. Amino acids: CASSHGGGGGDTQYF.

CDR3 sequence reads: CASSPPLGWSTDTQYF. The CDR3 DNA reads as TGTGCCAGCAGCCCACCACTAGGATGGAGCACAGATACGCAGTATTTT. This chain connects TRBV7-9 to TRBJ2-3, with D possibly matching TRBD2 (5 bases). V dropped 5 bases and J dropped 0 bases, with 15 bases sitting between them. The CDR3 has 16 residues. CDR1 is SEHNR and CDR2 is FQNEAQ in the germline V gene (reference sequence).

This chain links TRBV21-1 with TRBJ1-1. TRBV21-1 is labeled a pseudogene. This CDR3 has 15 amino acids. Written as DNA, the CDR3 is TGTGCCAGCATACCTGGGGGGAACATGAACACTGAAGCTTTCTTT. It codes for CASIPGGNMNTEAFF.

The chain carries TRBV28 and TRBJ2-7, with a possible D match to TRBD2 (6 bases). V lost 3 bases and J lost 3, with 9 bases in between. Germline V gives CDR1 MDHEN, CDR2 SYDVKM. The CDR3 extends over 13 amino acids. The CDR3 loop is CASSFSGGYEQYF. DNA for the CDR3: TGTGCCAGCAGTTTCTCCGGGGGCTACGAGCAGTACTTC. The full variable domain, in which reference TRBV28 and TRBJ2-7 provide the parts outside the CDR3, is DVKVTQSSRYLVKRTGEKVFLECVQDMDHENMFWYRQDPGLGLRLIYFSYDVKMKEKGDIPEGYSVSREKKERFSLILESASTNQTSMYLCASSFSGGYEQYFGPGTRLTVT.

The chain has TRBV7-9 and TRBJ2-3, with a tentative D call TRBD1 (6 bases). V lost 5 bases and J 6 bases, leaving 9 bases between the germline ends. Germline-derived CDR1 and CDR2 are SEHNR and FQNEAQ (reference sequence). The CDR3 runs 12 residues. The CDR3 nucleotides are TGTGCCAGCAGCATCGACAGGGATACGCAGTATTTT. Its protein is CASSIDRDTQYF.

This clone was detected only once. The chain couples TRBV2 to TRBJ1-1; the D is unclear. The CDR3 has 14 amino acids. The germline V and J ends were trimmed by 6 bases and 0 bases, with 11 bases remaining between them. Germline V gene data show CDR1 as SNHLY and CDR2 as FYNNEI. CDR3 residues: CASSPGSVNTEAFF. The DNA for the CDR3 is TGTGCCAGCAGCCCCGGGAGCGTGAACACTGAAGCTTTCTTT. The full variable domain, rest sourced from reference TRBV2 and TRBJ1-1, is EPEVTQTPSHQVTQMGQEVILRCVPISNHLYFYWYRQILGQKVEFLVSFYNNEISEKSEIFDDQFSVERPDGSNFTLKIRSTKLEDSAMYFCASSPGSVNTEAFFGQGTRLTVV.